What follows are 19 T cell receptor beta chains derived from one specimen sequenced in a study of radiation and T cells in renal cell carcinoma. The assay was immunoSEQ multiplex PCR, and TCRdb's table has in-frame clones only and misses some. The repertoire consists of about 140,000 clones, with 75% to 90% occurring once and the leading ten covering roughly 25%. Time point meaning: baseline pretreatment blood. Treatment here: 15 Gy SBRT to primary tumor, nephrectomy 4 weeks later. The sample was blood, taken from a patient whose treatment included radiotherapy and nephrectomy. The source is a woman in her fifties or sixties with renal cell carcinoma.

The chain couples TRBV7-3 to TRBJ2-7, with a weak D call TRBD2 (6 bases). The CDR3 has 15 amino acids. Trimming left V 0 bases short and J 4 bases short, with 13 bases between. CDR1 and CDR2 from the germline V gene are SGHTA and FQGTGA. CDR3 coding DNA: TGTGCCAGCAGCTTAACGTCCGGGAGTACTTACGAGCAGTACTTC. Amino acids: CASSLTSGSTYEQYF. The whole variable domain, filled in from reference TRBV7-3 and TRBJ2-7, reads GAGVSQTPSNKVTEKGKYVELRCDPISGHTALYWYRQSLGQGPEFLIYFQGTGAADDSGLPNDRFFAVRPEGSVSTLKIQRTERGDSAVYLCASSLTSGSTYEQYFGPGTRLTVT.

V usage is TRBV7-2 and J usage is TRBJ1-1, with 7 bases that match TRBD1. The germline V gene has CDR1 SGHTA and CDR2 FQGNSA. Unmatched junction bases numbered 12, after V lost 8 bases and J lost 0 bases. There are 16 residues in the CDR3. The DNA of the CDR3 is TGTGCCAGCGCTTCAAGAGGGGGCAGCATGAACACTGAAGCTTTCTTT. The encoded protein is CASASRGGSMNTEAFF. The variable domain in full, with the rest retrieved from reference TRBV7-2 and TRBJ1-1, is GAGVSQSPSNKVTEKGKDVELRCDPISGHTALYWYRQSLGQGLEFLIYFQGNSAPDKSGLPSDRFSAERTGGSVSTLTIQRTQQEDSAVYLCASASRGGSMNTEAFFGQGTRLTVV.

This chain joins TRBV9 and TRBJ2-7; TRBD2 matches at 8 bases. Trimming removed 4 bases from V and 0 bases from J; junction bases left unmatched: 6. The germline gives CDR1 SGDLS, CDR2 YYNGEE. The length of the CDR3 is 15 residues. Here the CDR3 reads CASSPSGGTSYEQYF. The CDR3 region has the DNA TGTGCCAGCAGCCCAAGCGGGGGTACCTCCTACGAGCAGTACTTC.

The chain has TRBV21-1 and TRBJ2-7. TRBV21-1 is reported as a pseudogene. This CDR3 contains 16 residues. CDR3 loop: CAPHRAIPPLMGEQYF. CDR3 in DNA: TGTGCCCCCCATCGGGCCATCCCCCCTCTGATGGGAGAGCAGTACTTC.

The chain recombines TRBV7-9 with TRBJ2-5; 8 bases are a match to TRBD1. This CDR3 is built from 15 residues. V was clipped by 5 bases and J by 0 bases; unmatched bases: 5. Per the germline V gene, CDR1 is SEHNR and CDR2 is FQNEAQ (reference sequence). The CDR3 reads CASSPWTGNQETQYF. The CDR3 nucleotides read TGTGCCAGCAGCCCGTGGACAGGGAACCAAGAGACCCAGTACTTC.

The rearrangement links TRBV7-9 to TRBJ2-1; a weak D match, TRBD2 (6 bases). Per the germline V gene, CDR1 is SEHNR and CDR2 is FQNEAQ (reference sequence). The length of the CDR3 is 12 residues. The germline V and J ends were trimmed by 10 bases and 9 bases, with 16 bases remaining between them. The CDR3 DNA reads TGTGCCACCCAACATGGGGGGTTTGAGCAGTTCTTC. Translated: CATQHGGFEQFF.

The rearrangement links TRBV5-1 to TRBJ2-7; 8 nucleotides align to TRBD1. The CDR3 runs to 13 residues. V gave up 0 bases and J gave up 6 bases; unmatched junction bases: 2. Germline CDR1 is SGHRS and CDR2 is YFSETQ. The CDR3 region is CASSLGTGSEQYF. CDR3 in DNA: TGCGCCAGCAGCTTGGGGACAGGGTCCGAGCAGTACTTC.

Only a few counts were recorded for this clone. This sequence joins TRBV7-8 and TRBJ2-1; D is possibly TRBD1 (6 bases). CDR1 is SGHVS and CDR2 is FQNEAQ in the germline V gene. Deletions cut 5 bases from V and 6 bases from J, with 17 bases between. There are 15 residues in the CDR3. The CDR3 sequence: CASSQTGRGGNEQFF. The CDR3 DNA follows: TGTGCCAGCAGCCAGACGGGGAGAGGGGGCAATGAGCAGTTCTTC.

The CDR3 sequence is CASRAGGGYTF. For the CDR3, the DNA is TGTGCCAGCCGAGCCGGCGGTGGCTACACCTTC. The chain employs TRBV9 and TRBJ1-2; unclear D gene. The CDR3 contains 11 residues. Trimming cost V 7 bases and J 7 bases, with 11 bases left between them. The germline CDR1 and CDR2 sequences are SGDLS and YYNGEE.

J is TRBJ1-1 and V is TRBV6-5; D remains ambiguous. The CDR3 covers 12 residues. Trimming took 1 base from V and 4 from J, leaving 4 bases between them. Per germline, CDR1 MNHEY and CDR2 SVGAGI. The CDR3 coding sequence is TGTGCCAGCAGTTACTTAGGCACTGAAGCTTTCTTT. Protein sequence: CASSYLGTEAFF.

The chain recombines TRBV6-1 with TRBJ1-1, with D uncertain. The CDR3 runs to 13 residues. Trimming stripped 1 base from V and 1 base from J, with 4 bases between. Germline V gene lookup returns CDR1 MNHNS and CDR2 SASEGT. The CDR3 DNA follows: TGTGCCAGCAGTGAAGTTAGGAACACTGAAGCTTTCTTT. Translated: CASSEVRNTEAFF.

This chain connects TRBV10-1 to TRBJ1-2, with 7 nucleotides matching TRBD1. The CDR3 is made up of 13 amino acids. The germline V gene has CDR1 WNHNN and CDR2 SYGVQD (reference sequence). With 6 bases clipped from V and 3 bases from J, the junction kept 4 bases outside the gene matches. CDR3: CASSPDRDYGYTF. Written as DNA, the CDR3 is TGCGCCAGCAGCCCAGACAGGGACTATGGCTACACCTTC.

About this clone itself: The sample has other DNA sequences that encode this CDR3 too. This chain links TRBV28 with TRBJ1-2, with D unclear. CDR3 length: 11 residues. Trimming shortened V by 2 bases and J by 2 bases, and 0 bases separated the two germline ends. CDR1 is MDHEN and CDR2 is SYDVKM in the germline V gene. The CDR3 spells CASSLNYGYTF. Here the CDR3 DNA reads TGTGCCAGCAGTTTAAACTATGGCTACACCTTC.

The rearrangement joins TRBV4-1 to TRBJ1-5, with D unresolved. V lost 1 base, J lost 5 bases, and 12 bases lay in between. Germline V gene data show CDR1 as MGHRA and CDR2 as YSYEKL. This CDR3 region has 15 residues. The CDR3 coding sequence is TGCGCCAGCAGCCAAGCTATCACCACCGATCAGCCCCAGCATTTT. It yields the protein CASSQAITTDQPQHF.

The chain recombines TRBV6-5 with TRBJ2-2; 7 bases agree with TRBD1. The CDR3 extends over 15 amino acids. CDR1 MNHEY and CDR2 SVGAGI come from the germline V gene. V was clipped by 5 bases and J by 1 base; unmatched bases: 4. The CDR3 sequence is CASSRDRMNTGELFF. The DNA for the CDR3 is TGTGCCAGCAGTAGGGACAGAATGAACACCGGGGAGCTGTTTTTT.

This chain connects TRBV9 to TRBJ2-3, with no clear D. The CDR3 has 14 amino acids. Germline V gene data show CDR1 as SGDLS and CDR2 as YYNGEE. The ends were cut back, 3 bases at V and 5 bases at J, with 13 bases in the middle. The CDR3, as DNA: TGTGCCAGCAGCGCCCTGACTTCCGAAGATACGCAGTATTTT. It is translated as CASSALTSEDTQYF.

The CDR3 is CASSDAAGYTF. The CDR3 bases are TGCGCCAGCAGCGACGCGGCTGGCTACACCTTC. The rearrangement uses TRBV5-1 and TRBJ1-2; D gene unclear. V lost 4 bases and J lost 7, with 8 bases in between. The germline CDR1 and CDR2 sequences are SGHRS and YFSETQ. The CDR3 spans 11 residues.

The chain joins TRBV5-5 to TRBJ2-7; a weak D match, TRBD2 (6 bases). Trimming removed 0 bases from V and 2 bases from J, with 12 bases in between. The CDR3 spans 15 residues. Germline V gene lookup returns CDR1 SGHKS and CDR2 YYEKEE (reference sequence). The CDR3 DNA is TGTGCCAGCAGCTTGGGTAGTAGCGGTACCTACGAGCAGTACTTC. This sequence encodes CASSLGSSGTYEQYF.

Notes on this clone: At one end the junction does not follow the germline gene, possibly because of a read error. This rearrangement joins TRBV7-2 to TRBJ2-6; D remains unclear. The germline CDR1 and CDR2 sequences are SGHTA and FQGNSA. CDR3 size: 17 residues. The CDR3 DNA reads TGCGCCAGCAGCCAAGTCATGACCTCCTCTGGGGCCAACGTCCTGACTTTC. This encodes CASSQVMTSSGANVLTF.